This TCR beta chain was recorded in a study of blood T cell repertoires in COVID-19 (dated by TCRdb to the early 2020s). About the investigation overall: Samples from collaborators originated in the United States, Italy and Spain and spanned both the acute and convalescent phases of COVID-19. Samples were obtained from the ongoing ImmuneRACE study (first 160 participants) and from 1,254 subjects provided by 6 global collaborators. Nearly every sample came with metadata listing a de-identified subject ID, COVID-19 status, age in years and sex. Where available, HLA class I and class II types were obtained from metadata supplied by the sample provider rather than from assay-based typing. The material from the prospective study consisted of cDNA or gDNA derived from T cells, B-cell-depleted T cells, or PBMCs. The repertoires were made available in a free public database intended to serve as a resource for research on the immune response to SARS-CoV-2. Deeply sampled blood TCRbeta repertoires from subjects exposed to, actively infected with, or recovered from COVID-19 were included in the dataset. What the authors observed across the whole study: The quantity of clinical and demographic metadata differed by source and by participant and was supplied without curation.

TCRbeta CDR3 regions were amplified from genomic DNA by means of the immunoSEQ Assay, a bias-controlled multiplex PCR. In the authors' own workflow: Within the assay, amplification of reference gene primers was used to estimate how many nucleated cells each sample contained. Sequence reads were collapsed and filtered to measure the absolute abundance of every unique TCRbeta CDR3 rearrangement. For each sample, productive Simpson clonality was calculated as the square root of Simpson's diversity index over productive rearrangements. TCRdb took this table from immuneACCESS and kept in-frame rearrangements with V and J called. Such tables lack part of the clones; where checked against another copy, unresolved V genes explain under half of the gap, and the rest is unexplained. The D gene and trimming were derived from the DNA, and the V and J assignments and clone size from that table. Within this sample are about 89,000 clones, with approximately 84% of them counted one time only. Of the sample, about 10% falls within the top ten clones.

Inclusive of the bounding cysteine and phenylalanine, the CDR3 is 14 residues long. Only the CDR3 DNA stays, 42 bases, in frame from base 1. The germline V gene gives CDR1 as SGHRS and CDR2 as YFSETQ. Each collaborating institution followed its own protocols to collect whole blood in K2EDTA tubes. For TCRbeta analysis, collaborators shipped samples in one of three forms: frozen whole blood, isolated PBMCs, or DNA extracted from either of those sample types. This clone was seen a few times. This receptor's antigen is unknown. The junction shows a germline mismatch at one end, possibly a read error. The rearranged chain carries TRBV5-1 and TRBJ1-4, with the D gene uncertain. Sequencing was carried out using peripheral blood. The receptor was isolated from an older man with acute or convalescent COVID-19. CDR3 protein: CASSPTPVNEKLFF. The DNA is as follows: TGCGCCAGCAGCCCGACTCCAGTTAATGAGAAACTGTTTTTT.